This T cell receptor beta chain was found in a study of Ad26.COV2.S vaccination and SARS-CoV-2 variants. Study-level information: In the COV1001 trial, the donor was in the Ad26.COV2.S arm.

The treatment was: approximately 18 received Ad26.COV2.S at low or high dose, single or two shots; 5 received placebo; per-sample allocation not given. The samples were gathered on day 63 after the first injection of vaccine or placebo. The vaccine antigen was prefusion-stabilized Wuhan SARS-CoV-2 spike. Repertoires were generated with immunoSEQ multiplex PCR, while TCRdb's copy carries only in-frame clones and drops some. Among about 500,000 clones listed, roughly 87% were seen once. This CDR3 contains 12 residues. Trimming left V 6 bases short and J 4 bases short, with 10 bases between. This material consisted of peripheral blood, taken in a trial of Ad26.COV2.S vaccine versus placebo. This rearrangement joins TRBV12-3 or TRBV12-4 to TRBJ2-7; the D is unclear. This clonotype was sampled from a person between 18 and 65 years old who received the Ad26.COV2.S COVID-19 vaccine or a placebo. CDR3 in amino acids: CASSHLPYEQYF. CDR3 DNA: TGTGCCAGCAGCCACTTACCATACGAGCAGTACTTC.